This TCR beta chain was sequenced for a study of T cells in Graves' hyperthyroidism and ophthalmopathy. Whole-study results and caveats: Most clonotypes expanded in the thyroid (above 0.001) were also present in blood. A 13 V-J signature model discriminated ophthalmopathy versus stable hyperthyroidism.

Uncontrolled infection, other autoimmune disease, pregnancy or lactation excluded patients. RNA transcripts gave rise to amplified TCR beta CDR3 regions. The study used the HTBI primer set for a first-round RT-PCR of the TCR CDR3. TCRdb reprocessed the multiplex PCR reads via MiXCR and lists one record per CDR3 protein. Of under 65,000 distinct CDR3 sequences in the sample, approximately 53% are singletons; the top ten hold more than 3%. This clonotype was observed many times. The antigen is undetermined. The clonotype was recovered from a woman aged 55-69 years with Graves' ophthalmopathy. The sequenced sample was blood.

The CDR3 DNA reads TGTGCCAGCACCCTATCGACAGGCTACGAGCAGTACTTC. This gives the protein CASTLSTGYEQYF. This sequence joins TRBV6-1 and TRBJ2-7; TRBD1 is a possible D gene (6 bases). The CDR3 is 13 amino acids. The germline CDR1 and CDR2 sequences are MNHNS and SASEGT. The V gene lost 7 bases and the J gene lost 3 bases, with 13 bases spanning the gap.